This T cell receptor (beta chain) stems from a study of identical twins. Germline CDR1 and CDR2: ENHRY and SYGVKD. The CDR3 extends over 15 amino acids. V was clipped by 3 bases and J by 2 bases, with 10 bases between them. This clonotype has just a few counts. MiXCR, run by TCRdb on the 5' RACE reads, gives a single entry per CDR3 protein. The data show about 920,000 distinct CDR3 sequences, approximately 13% seen once. The sample also formed part of further work on yellow fever vaccine responses in identical twins.

The chain employs TRBV10-3 and TRBJ2-2, with D hard to call. Sequencing was done on a sample of PBMCs. The TCR was taken from a woman under 30 in good health. For the CDR3, the DNA is TGTGCCATCAGTGATTCGATATCCAACACCGGGGAGCTGTTTTTT. Translated: CAISDSISNTGELFF.